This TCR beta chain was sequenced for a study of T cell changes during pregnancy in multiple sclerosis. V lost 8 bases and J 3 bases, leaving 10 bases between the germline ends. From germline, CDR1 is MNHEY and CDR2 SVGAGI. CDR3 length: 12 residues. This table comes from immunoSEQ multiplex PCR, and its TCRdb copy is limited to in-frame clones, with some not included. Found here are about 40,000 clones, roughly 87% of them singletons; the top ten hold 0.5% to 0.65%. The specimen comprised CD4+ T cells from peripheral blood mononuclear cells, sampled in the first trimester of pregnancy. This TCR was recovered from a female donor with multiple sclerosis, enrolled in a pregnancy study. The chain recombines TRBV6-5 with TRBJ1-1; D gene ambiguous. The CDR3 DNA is TGTGCCAGCTATACGCGGGACACTGAAGCTTTCTTT. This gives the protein CASYTRDTEAFF.